These T cell receptor beta chains were read from a single sample in a study of tumor-infiltrating lymphocytes in localized non-small cell lung cancer. TCRdb's table, derived via immunoSEQ multiplex PCR, lists solely in-frame clones and lacks some. The profile shows some 30,000 clones, approximately 83% of them singletons. Sequenced material: lung tumor tissue. The receptor source for this set is a human donor with non-small cell lung cancer. CDR3s include the opening cysteine and the closing phenylalanine or tryptophan. A D gene is named only where the DNA matches it firmly. Size is stated for part of the rows, as once, few or many counts, or as a class when the clone is expanded.

J	D	V	size	DNA	CDR3
TRBJ2-1	.	TRBV28	medium-sized	TGTGCCAGCAGTTTAACCCACGGCGATGAGCAGTTCTTC	CASSLTHGDEQFF
TRBJ2-7	TRBD1	TRBV29-1	.	TGCAGCGCCAGACAGGGGGAGTCCTACGAGCAGTACTTC	CSARQGESYEQYF
TRBJ2-3	TRBD2	TRBV7-2	.	TGTGCCAGCAGCCGACTAGCGGGGGACACAGATACGCAGTATTTT	CASSRLAGDTDTQYF
TRBJ1-5	.	TRBV9	.	TGTGCCAGCAGCGTAGGGTATGATCAGCCCCAGCATTTT	CASSVGYDQPQHF
TRBJ1-4	.	TRBV19	.	TGTGCCAGTAGTCGGGTCAGGTTGAATGAAAAACTGTTTTTT	CASSRVRLNEKLFF
TRBJ1-2	.	TRBV20-1	.	TGCAGTGGAGAAGGGGGCTATGGCTACACCTTC	CSGEGGYGYTF
TRBJ2-5	TRBD2	TRBV7-3	few	TGTGCCAGCAGCTGGGGACTAGCGGGGGGCCAAGAGACCCAGTACTTC	CASSWGLAGGQETQYF
TRBJ1-6	TRBD1	TRBV29-1	.	TGCAGCGTTGGGGCAGGGGGGAATTCACCCCTCCACTTT	CSVGAGGNSPLHF
TRBJ1-2	.	TRBV7-3	.	TGTGCCAGCAGCTTACAGGGGAGAGAGGGCTACACCTTC	CASSLQGREGYTF
TRBJ2-7	TRBD2	TRBV18	.	TGTGCCAGCTCACCAGGACTAGCGGGGTACGAGCAGTACTTC	CASSPGLAGYEQYF
TRBJ2-7	TRBD1	TRBV4-3	.	TGCGCCAGCAGCCAAGATACAGGGGGCTACTACGAGCAGTACTTC	CASSQDTGGYYEQYF
TRBJ2-5	.	TRBV27	.	TGTGCCAGCAGGGACATGGACCAAGAGACCCAGTACTTC	CASRDMDQETQYF
TRBJ1-2	.	TRBV5-1	.	TGCGCCAGCAGCGCTAACCGGGACTCCTCATCCCGGGACGGCTACACCTTC	CASSANRDSSSRDGYTF
TRBJ1-5	.	TRBV5-1	.	TGCGCCAGCAGCGAGACAGGAGGCAGCAATCAGCCCCAGCATTTT	CASSETGGSNQPQHF
TRBJ2-1	TRBD2	TRBV25-1	.	TGTGCCACCTTAACTAGCGGGGGCCTCGGCGGAGAGCAGTTCTTC	CATLTSGGLGGEQFF
TRBJ2-3	.	TRBV5-1	.	TGCGCCAGCAGCTTGGACAGGGAAGGAGATACGCAGTATTTT	CASSLDREGDTQYF
TRBJ2-5	.	TRBV7-2	.	TGTGCCAGCAGCTTAGGGCCCGGGACAAGGTACCAAGAGACCCAGTACTTC	CASSLGPGTRYQETQYF
TRBJ2-5	TRBD1	TRBV6-5	few	TGTGCCAGCAGTTACTCGCGGACAGGGGTCTTAGAGACCCAGTACTTC	CASSYSRTGVLETQYF
TRBJ2-2	.	TRBV6-4	.	TGTGCCAGCAGTGACTCCGGGACGTTGTTTTTT	CASSDSGTLFF
TRBJ2-6	.	TRBV7-9	.	TGTGCCAGCAGCCCTATTAGCTCTGGGGCCAACGTCCTGACTTTC	CASSPISSGANVLTF
TRBJ1-1	TRBD1	TRBV30	.	TGTGCCTGGAGTTCACGGACAGGGGGCGTCTCTGCTGAAGCTTTCTTT	CAWSSRTGGVSAEAFF
TRBJ2-5	.	TRBV5-6	.	TGTGCCAGCAGCTCGGACAGGGAGGGGGAGACCCAGTACTTC	CASSSDREGETQYF
TRBJ2-3	.	TRBV27	.	TGTGCCAGCAGTGCCTACCTCGGGGCCACAGATACGCAGTATTTT	CASSAYLGATDTQYF
TRBJ1-5	.	TRBV30	.	TGTGCCTGGAGCAGGGTGAATCAGCCCCAGCATTTT	CAWSRVNQPQHF
TRBJ2-5	.	TRBV7-6	.	TGTGCCAGCAGCTTAGTGAACAGGGACGAGACCCAGTACTTC	CASSLVNRDETQYF
TRBJ2-5	TRBD1	TRBV11-3	.	TGTGCCAGCAGCTCCGGACAGGGCCAAGAGACCCAGTACTTC	CASSSGQGQETQYF
TRBJ2-3	.	TRBV7-9	.	TGTGCCAGCAGCTTACCCGGAGGAACAGATACGCAGTATTTT	CASSLPGGTDTQYF
TRBJ1-1	TRBD1	TRBV27	once	TGTGCCAGCAGTTTTGCCGGGACAGGGGTAAAGAACACTGAAGCTTTCTTT	CASSFAGTGVKNTEAFF
TRBJ1-2	TRBD1	TRBV27	.	TGTGCCAGCAGTTCGACAGGGTCGTTTGGCTACACCTTC	CASSSTGSFGYTF
TRBJ1-6	.	TRBV7-2	.	TGTGCCAGCAGCTCAAACCCCGGGACACTTTCACCCCTCCACTTT	CASSSNPGTLSPLHF
TRBJ2-2	.	TRBV30	.	TGTGCCTCCAACCGACGGGTTGCGAACACCGGGGAGCTGTTTTTT	CASNRRVANTGELFF
TRBJ2-3	.	TRBV9	.	TGTGCCAGCAGCGTAGCCGGGACAACAGATACGCAGTATTTT	CASSVAGTTDTQYF
TRBJ2-1	.	TRBV5-4	.	TGTGCCAGCAGCCCATACGGGGGCGGTGAGCAGTTCTTC	CASSPYGGGEQFF
TRBJ2-1	.	TRBV5-4	.	TGTGCCAGCAGCTTACAGGGAGGGGGCTACAATGAGCAGTTCTTC	CASSLQGGGYNEQFF
TRBJ1-4	TRBD1	TRBV2	.	TGTGCCAGCAGTCAGGCAAGAACAAGAACCGGGACAGGGTCTCAAAAACTGTTTTTT	CASSQARTRTGTGSQKLFF
TRBJ1-6	TRBD1	TRBV30	.	TGTGCCTGGAGTGGGGACAGGGGATACTCACCCCTCCACTTT	CAWSGDRGYSPLHF
TRBJ1-6	TRBD1	TRBV27	once	TGTGCCAGCAGACTCCTCGGGACAGGGGGCCCACCCCTCCACTTT	CASRLLGTGGPPLHF
TRBJ2-3	.	TRBV4-1	.	TGCGCCAGCAGCCAAGATCCTTACGGAGATACGCAGTATTTT	CASSQDPYGDTQYF
TRBJ2-5	TRBD1	TRBV5-8	.	TGTGCCAGCGCGGGACAGGGTAGGCAAGAGACCCAGTACTTC	CASAGQGRQETQYF
TRBJ1-1	.	TRBV11-2	.	TGTGCCAGCAGCTTAGGGGCGGGGAACACTGAAGCTTTCTTT	CASSLGAGNTEAFF
TRBJ2-7	TRBD1	TRBV18	.	TGTGCCAGCTCATCGCCGGGACAGGTCTCCTACGAGCAGTACTTC	CASSSPGQVSYEQYF
TRBJ2-5	TRBD1	TRBV7-9	.	TGTGCCAGCAGCCTTAACAGGGGGCCGAGAGAGACCCAGTACTTC	CASSLNRGPRETQYF
TRBJ1-1	.	TRBV10-3	.	TGTGCCATCAGACCCTTCCCGGATAACACTGAAGCTTTCTTT	CAIRPFPDNTEAFF
TRBJ1-5	TRBD1	TRBV7-2	.	TGTGCCAGCAGCCCTTGGACAGGGCTCAATCAGCCCCAGCATTTT	CASSPWTGLNQPQHF
TRBJ2-5	.	TRBV5-1	.	TGCGCCAGCAGCTCGCTCGGGGAGACCCAGTACTTC	CASSSLGETQYF
TRBJ2-1	.	TRBV30	once	TGTGCCTGGAGCCAAATCACGAATGAGCAGTTCTTC	CAWSQITNEQFF
TRBJ2-7	TRBD2	TRBV27	few	TGTGCCAGCAGTTTCTTGACTAGCGGGTCCTACGAGCAGTACTTC	CASSFLTSGSYEQYF
TRBJ1-5	.	TRBV19	.	TGTGCCAGTAGTATCTCTCAGGGGTACAATCAGCCCCAGCATTTT	CASSISQGYNQPQHF